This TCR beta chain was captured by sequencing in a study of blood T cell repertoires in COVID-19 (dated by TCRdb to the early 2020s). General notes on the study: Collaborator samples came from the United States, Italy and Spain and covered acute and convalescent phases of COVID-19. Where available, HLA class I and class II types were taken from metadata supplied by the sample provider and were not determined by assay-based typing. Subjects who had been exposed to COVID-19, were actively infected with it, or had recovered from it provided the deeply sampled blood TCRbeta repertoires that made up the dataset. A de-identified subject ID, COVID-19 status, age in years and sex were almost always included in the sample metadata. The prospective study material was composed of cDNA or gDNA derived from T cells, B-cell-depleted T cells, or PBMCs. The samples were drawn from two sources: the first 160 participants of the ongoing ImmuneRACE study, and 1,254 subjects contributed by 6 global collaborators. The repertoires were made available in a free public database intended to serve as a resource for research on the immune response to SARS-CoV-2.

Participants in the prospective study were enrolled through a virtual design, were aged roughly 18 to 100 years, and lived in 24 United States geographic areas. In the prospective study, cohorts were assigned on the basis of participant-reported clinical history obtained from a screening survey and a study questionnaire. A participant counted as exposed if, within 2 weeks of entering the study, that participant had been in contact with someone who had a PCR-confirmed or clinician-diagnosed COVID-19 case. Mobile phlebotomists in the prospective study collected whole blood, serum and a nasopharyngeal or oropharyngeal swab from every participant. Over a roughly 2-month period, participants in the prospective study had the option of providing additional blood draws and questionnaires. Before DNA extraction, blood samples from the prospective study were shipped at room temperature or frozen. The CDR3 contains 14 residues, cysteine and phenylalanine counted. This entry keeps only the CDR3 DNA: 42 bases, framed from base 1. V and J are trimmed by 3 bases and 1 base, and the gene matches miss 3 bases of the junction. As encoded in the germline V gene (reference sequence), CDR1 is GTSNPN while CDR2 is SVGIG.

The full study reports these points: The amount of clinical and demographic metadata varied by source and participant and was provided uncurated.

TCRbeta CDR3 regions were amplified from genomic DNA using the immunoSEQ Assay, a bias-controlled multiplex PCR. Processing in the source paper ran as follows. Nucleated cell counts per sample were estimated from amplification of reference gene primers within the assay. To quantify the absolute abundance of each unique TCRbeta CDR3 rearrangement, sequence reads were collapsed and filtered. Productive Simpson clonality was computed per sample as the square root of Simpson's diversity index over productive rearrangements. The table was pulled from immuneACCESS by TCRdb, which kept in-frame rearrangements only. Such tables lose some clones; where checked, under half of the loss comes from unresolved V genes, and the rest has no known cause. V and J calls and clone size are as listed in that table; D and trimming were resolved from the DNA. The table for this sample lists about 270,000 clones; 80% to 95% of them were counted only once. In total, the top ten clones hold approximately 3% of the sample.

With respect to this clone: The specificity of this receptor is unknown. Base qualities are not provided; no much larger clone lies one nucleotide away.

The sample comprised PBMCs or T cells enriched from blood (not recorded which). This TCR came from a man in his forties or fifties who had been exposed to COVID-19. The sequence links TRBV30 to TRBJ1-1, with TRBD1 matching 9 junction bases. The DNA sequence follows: TGTGCCTGGAGATACAGGGGGCGGAACACTGAAGCTTTCTTT. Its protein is CAWRYRGRNTEAFF.